These 10 T cell receptor beta chains originate from one sample sequenced in a study of CD4 and CD8 cells across lung adenocarcinoma regions listed by TCRdb under 2018. Library construction relied on PCR. The sample was run on a HiSeq X Ten. The public reads were run again by TCRdb, first through fastp at Q25 and then through MiXCR, and only productive beta chains were kept. CDR3 protein duplicates are merged, each entry listing the most common genes and DNA. Recorded for this sample are 20,000 to 25,000 distinct CDR3 sequences; under 70% of them occurred a single time. The biggest ten clones account for 27% of the sample. Sequencing was done on a sample of CD8+ T cells from the center of a lung tumor. The cell subset or site label here, explained by the study, means: tumor center region. These TCRs come from a female donor with lung adenocarcinoma. The CD4 and CD8 labels of this study may be unreliable.

This clonotype was detected a few times. The junction departs from germline at one end; a sequencing error may be responsible. The chain couples TRBV7-2 to TRBJ2-5, with 8 bases fitting TRBD2. Germline-derived CDR1 and CDR2 are SGHTA and FQGNSA. The CDR3 is 14 amino acids. CDR3 protein: CAGSGGRDKETQYF. In DNA, the CDR3 is TGTGCGGGCAGCGGGGGTAGGGACAAAGAGACGCAGTACTTC.

This clonotype was observed a handful of times. This rearrangement joins TRBV6-1 to TRBJ2-1; the match to TRBD2 covers 12 bases. Germline V gene sequence: CDR1 MNHNS, CDR2 SASEGT. V lost 5 bases, J lost 7 bases, and 9 bases stayed unmatched. The CDR3 loop spans 16 amino acids. The CDR3 DNA reads as TGTGCCAGCAGTAGCGCGGCTAGCGGGAGGGTAAATGAGCAGTTCTTC. This gives the protein CASSSAASGRVNEQFF.

V gene TRBV6-1 combines with J gene TRBJ2-5; TRBD2 matches 16 bases. The DNA end is a closer match to TRBJ2-7, so the J assignment may be wrong. The CDR3 has 15 residues. Germline loops: CDR1 MNHNS, CDR2 SASEGT. The CDR3 nucleotides are TGTGCCAGCAGAACCGGGACTAGCGGGAGGGACGAGCAGTACTTC. Translation: CASRTGTSGRDEQYF.

The CDR3 spells CAAIGAGQENTQYF. CDR3 nucleotide sequence: TGTGCGGCGATCGGGGCGGGACAGGAAAACACCCAGTACTTC. V is TRBV10-3 and J is TRBJ2-4; 8 bases fit TRBD1. Germline V CDR1 and CDR2: ENHRY, SYGVKD. The CDR3 length is 14 residues.

A note on this clonotype: Germline and junction disagree at one end, which may indicate a read error. The chain carries TRBV27 and TRBJ2-4; D remains ambiguous. CDR3 length: 13 amino acids. Germline CDR1 reads MNHEY; CDR2 reads SMNVEV (reference sequence). CDR3 sequence (DNA): TGTGCCCGCAGAGGCCGTGACCAAGAGACTCAGTACTTC. Its translation: CARRGRDQETQYF.

The V gene is TRBV7-2, the J gene TRBJ1-4; D is perhaps TRBD1 (5 bases). V was clipped by 3 bases and J by 3 bases, with 11 bases between them. CDR3 length: 15 residues. The germline V gene has CDR1 SGHTA and CDR2 FQGNSA. CDR3 nucleotide sequence: TGTGCCAGCAGCTTTGGGGGATTTGCTAATGAAAAACTGTTTTTT. It codes for CASSFGGFANEKLFF.

Relative to its sample, this clonotype is medium-sized. The CDR3 DNA follows: TGTGCCAGCAGTTCAAGGAGCCCGTCAGTTCACAATGAGCAGTTCTTC. The encoded protein is CASSSRSPSVHNEQFF. The gene calls are TRBV6-5 and TRBJ2-1; D unclear. The germline V and J ends were trimmed by 4 bases and 5 bases, with 18 bases remaining between them. Germline-derived CDR1 and CDR2 are MNHEY and SVGAGI. The CDR3 runs to 16 residues.

This sequence joins TRBV6-1 and TRBJ2-1; D unclear. Looked up from germline, CDR1 is MNHNS and CDR2 is SASEGT. This CDR3 has 14 residues. V shed 6 bases and J shed 7 bases, with 16 bases lying between them. The CDR3 region is CASRPLRTRNEQFF. The CDR3 DNA reads TGTGCCAGCAGACCCCTCCGGACGAGAAATGAGCAGTTCTTC.

By sample fraction, this clonotype is medium-sized. The chain combines TRBV27 with TRBJ1-2, with a weak D call TRBD1 (6 bases). The V end lost 5 bases, the J end lost 7 bases, and 8 bases lay between the germline ends. The CDR3 extends over 11 amino acids. Looked up from germline, CDR1 is MNHEY and CDR2 is SMNVEV (reference sequence). The CDR3 sequence: CASSKQGGYTF. The DNA of the CDR3 is TGTGCCAGCAGTAAACAGGGTGGCTACACCTTC.

This chain links TRBV27 with TRBJ2-3, with D perhaps matching TRBD1 (5 bases). Germline V gene data show CDR1 as MNHEY and CDR2 as SMNVEV (reference sequence). The CDR3 runs to 18 residues. Trimming cost V 2 bases and J 1 base, with 19 bases left between them. CDR3 in amino acids: CASSLTRIRIGGTDTQYF. The DNA of the CDR3 is TGTGCCAGCAGTTTAACCCGGATCCGAATAGGGGGCACAGATACGCAGTATTTT.